The clone carrying this T cell receptor beta chain was recorded a few times. Antigen: not known. It was template switching that added a universal primer site, and there were unique molecular identifiers on the cDNA. Using its own MiXCR run on the 5' RACE reads, TCRdb lists one record per CDR3 protein. Among some 760,000 distinct CDR3 sequences listed, 15% to 20% were seen once. This sample was taken from a study of identical twins. Study-level findings and limits: Fewer insertions characterized abundant cord blood beta clonotypes, whereas memory repertoires showed none.

These same records also appear under a second study, on T cells expressing NK-cell markers. As that report states: These clonotypes also led the CD3+CD56-NKG2C+ fraction in a few donors.

The sequenced sample consisted of PBMCs. The TCR originated in a woman under 30 in good health.

The CDR3 loop reads CAISDSSFIWNEQFF. CDR3 bases: TGTGCCATCAGTGATTCTAGCTTTATATGGAATGAGCAGTTCTTC. V is TRBV10-3 and J is TRBJ2-1; perhaps TRBD2 as D (5 bases). This CDR3 region has 15 residues. Trimming stripped 3 bases from V and 7 bases from J, with 16 bases between. CDR1 and CDR2 (germline): ENHRY, SYGVKD.